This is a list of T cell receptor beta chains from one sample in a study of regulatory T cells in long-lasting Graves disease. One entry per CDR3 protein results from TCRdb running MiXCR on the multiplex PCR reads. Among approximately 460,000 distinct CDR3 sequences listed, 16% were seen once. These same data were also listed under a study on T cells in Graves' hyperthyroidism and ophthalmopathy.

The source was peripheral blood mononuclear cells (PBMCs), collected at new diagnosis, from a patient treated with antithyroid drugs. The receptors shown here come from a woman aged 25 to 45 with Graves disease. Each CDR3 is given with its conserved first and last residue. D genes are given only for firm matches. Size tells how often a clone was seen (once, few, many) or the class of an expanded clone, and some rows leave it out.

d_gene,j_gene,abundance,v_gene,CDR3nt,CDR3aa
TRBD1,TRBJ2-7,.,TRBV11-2,TGTGCCAGCGCAGGGGGCACCTACGAGCAGTACTTC,CASAGGTYEQYF
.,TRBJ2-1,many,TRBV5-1,TGCGCCAGCAGACTGGAGGGGGGGGACTCCTACAATGAGCAGTTCTTC,CASRLEGGDSYNEQFF
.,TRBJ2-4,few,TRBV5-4,TGTGCCAGCAGCGGACCTCCGGAGGTCGTTCAGTACTTC,CASSGPPEVVQYF
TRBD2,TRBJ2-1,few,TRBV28,TGTGCCAGCAGTGACTACGCGGGAGGGGATAATGAGCAGTTCTTC,CASSDYAGGDNEQFF
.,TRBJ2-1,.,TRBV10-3,TGTGTCATCCGTGCGACTGAGAGCTCCTACAATGAGCAGTTCTTC,CVIRATESSYNEQFF
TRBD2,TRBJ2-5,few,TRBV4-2,TGTGCCAGCAGCCGCCCGGGACTAGCGGGAGGGTACCAAGAGACCCAGTACTTC,CASSRPGLAGGYQETQYF
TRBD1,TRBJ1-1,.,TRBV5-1,TGCGCCAGCAGATTCGGGGACAGTCGCCTCGGGAACACTGAAGCTTTCTTT,CASRFGDSRLGNTEAFF
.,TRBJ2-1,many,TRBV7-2,TGTGCCAGCAGCTTATACCTAGCTATTCCCAACAATGAGCAGTTCTTC,CASSLYLAIPNNEQFF
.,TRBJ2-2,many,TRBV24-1,TGTGCCACCAGTGGCCAGATCACCGGGGAGCTGTTTTTT,CATSGQITGELFF
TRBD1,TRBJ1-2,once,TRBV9,TGTGCCAGCAGCCCCGGTGGGACAGCTAACTATGGCTACACCTTC,CASSPGGTANYGYTF
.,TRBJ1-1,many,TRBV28,TGTGCCAGCAGTTTAGTGGACCCTCCGTTCCCAGCTTTCTTT,CASSLVDPPFPAFF
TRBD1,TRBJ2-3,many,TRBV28,TGTGCCAGCAGTCCTCCAGGGGGCGGGACCGGGGGCACAGATACGCAGTATTTT,CASSPPGGGTGGTDTQYF
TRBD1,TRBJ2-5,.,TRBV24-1,TGTGCCACCAGTGATTTCTCAACAGGGGAGCGGCAAGAGACCCAGTACTTC,CATSDFSTGERQETQYF
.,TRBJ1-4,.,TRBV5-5,TGTGCCAGCAGCTTGTGGATCAGGAATAATGAAAAACTGTTTTTT,CASSLWIRNNEKLFF
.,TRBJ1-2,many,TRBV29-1,TGCAGCGTTGAAACACCCCCTAACTATGGCTACACCTTC,CSVETPPNYGYTF
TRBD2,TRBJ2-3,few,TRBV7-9,TGTGCCAGCAGCCGAATAGCTTGGACTAGCGGAGGGCCCACAGATACGCAGTATTTT,CASSRIAWTSGGPTDTQYF
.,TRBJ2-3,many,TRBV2,TGTGCCAGCAGTGAAAGGACCCGAGGCACAGATACGCAGTATTTT,CASSERTRGTDTQYF
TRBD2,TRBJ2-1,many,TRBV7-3,TGTGCCAGCAGCTCTTTCGCCGGAGGACTAGCGGGAGGTCATGAGCAGTTCTTC,CASSSFAGGLAGGHEQFF
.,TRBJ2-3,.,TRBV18,TGTGCCAGCTCCCCCGGGGGAGCGGGCTCCACGCAGTATTTT,CASSPGGAGSTQYF
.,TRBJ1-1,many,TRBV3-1,TGTGCCAGCAGACAGGGATTTGAAGCTTTCTTT,CASRQGFEAFF
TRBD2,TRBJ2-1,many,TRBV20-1,TGCAGTGCCCCTCCTAGCGGGTCCTACAATGAGCAGTTCTTC,CSAPPSGSYNEQFF
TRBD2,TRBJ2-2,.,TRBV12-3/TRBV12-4,TGTGCCAGCAGTTTGGCCGGGAGGGCCGGCACCGGGGAGCTGTTTTTT,CASSLAGRAGTGELFF
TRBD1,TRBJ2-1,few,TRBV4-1,TGCGCCAGCAGCCAGAGGGACAGGGTGAGCTCCCAGTTCTTC,CASSQRDRVSSQFF
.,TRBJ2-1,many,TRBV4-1,TGCGCCAGCAGCCAAACTGGGAAAGAGCAGTTCTTC,CASSQTGKEQFF
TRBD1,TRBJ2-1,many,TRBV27,TGTGCCAGCAGTAGAGACCCGGGACAGGGCTTCACCTTGAATGAGCAGTTCTTC,CASSRDPGQGFTLNEQFF
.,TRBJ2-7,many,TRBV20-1,TGCAGTGGGGGGGCGGCACGCTCCTACGAGCAGTACTTC,CSGGAARSYEQYF
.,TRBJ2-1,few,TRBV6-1,TGTGCCAGCTCCATGGGACCCTACAATGAGCAGTTCTTC,CASSMGPYNEQFF
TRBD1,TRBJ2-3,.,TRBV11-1,TGTGCCAGCAGGCCCTACAGGGGGCTCGGCACAGATACGCAGTATTTT,CASRPYRGLGTDTQYF
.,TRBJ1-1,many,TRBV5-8,TGTGCCAGCAGCCACCTGAAAGGGTGGACTGAAGCTTTCTTT,CASSHLKGWTEAFF